The rows below give T cell receptor beta chains drawn from one sample of a study of identical twins. MiXCR, applied by TCRdb to the 5' RACE reads, yields one record per CDR3 protein. The sample has around 250,000 distinct CDR3 sequences, about 8.3% seen once; the top ten hold less than 4%. The same specimen was also included in a second study, on yellow fever vaccine responses in identical twins.

Sequencing was carried out using CD8+ T cells sorted from blood. Receptors originate from a woman aged 18 to 35 in good health. CDR3s include the opening cysteine and the closing phenylalanine or tryptophan. The D gene is left open where the match is weak. Clone size, where shown, is once, few, many, or a class for clones that have expanded.

CDR3 length: 15; V gene: TRBV9; J gene: TRBJ2-7; clone size: many; D gene: TRBD2; CDR3 DNA: TGTGCCAGCAGCCCAGAGACTAGCGCGGCGTACGAGCAGTACTTC; CDR3 protein: CASSPETSAAYEQYF
CDR3 length: 15; V gene: TRBV6-5; J gene: TRBJ2-3; clone size: many; D gene: .; CDR3 DNA: TGTGCCAGCAGTTACTTTGACCCCCTTGAGGATACGCAGTATTTT; CDR3 protein: CASSYFDPLEDTQYF
CDR3 length: 16; V gene: TRBV6-5; J gene: TRBJ2-5; clone size: .; D gene: TRBD1; CDR3 DNA: TGTGCCAGCAGCTACCTTGGTGACAGGGGCCAAGAGACCCAGTACTTC; CDR3 protein: CASSYLGDRGQETQYF
CDR3 length: 15; V gene: TRBV5-1; J gene: TRBJ2-7; clone size: few; D gene: .; CDR3 DNA: TGCGCCAGCAGCTTGGATGGGGGAGTGTCCTACGAGCAGTACTTC; CDR3 protein: CASSLDGGVSYEQYF
CDR3 length: 13; V gene: TRBV6-1; J gene: TRBJ2-7; clone size: .; D gene: TRBD1; CDR3 DNA: TGTGCCATGGGGACAGGGTACTCCTACGAGCAGTACTTC; CDR3 protein: CAMGTGYSYEQYF
CDR3 length: 16; V gene: TRBV29-1; J gene: TRBJ2-7; clone size: .; D gene: TRBD1; CDR3 DNA: TGCAGCGTTGAAGATGGGGGACAGGGGGGCTCCTACGAGCAGTACTTC; CDR3 protein: CSVEDGGQGGSYEQYF
CDR3 length: 18; V gene: TRBV2; J gene: TRBJ2-7; clone size: .; D gene: .; CDR3 DNA: TGTGCCAGCAGTGAAGCTGAGGGGGGGGGGACCTACTTTTACGAGCAGTACTTC; CDR3 protein: CASSEAEGGGTYFYEQYF
CDR3 length: 16; V gene: TRBV7-2; J gene: TRBJ2-3; clone size: few; D gene: TRBD2; CDR3 DNA: TGTGCCAGCAGCCTCGGGCTAGCGGGGGGGCTTTATACGCAGTATTTT; CDR3 protein: CASSLGLAGGLYTQYF
CDR3 length: 13; V gene: TRBV28; J gene: TRBJ2-7; clone size: few; D gene: .; CDR3 DNA: TGTGCCAGCAGTTTAACGGCCCGCCACGAGCAGTACTTC; CDR3 protein: CASSLTARHEQYF
CDR3 length: 16; V gene: TRBV20-1; J gene: TRBJ1-1; clone size: .; D gene: .; CDR3 DNA: TGCAGTGCTAGAGAGTATATGGAGGGGGTAAGAACTGAAGCTTTCTTT; CDR3 protein: CSAREYMEGVRTEAFF